A single sample gave rise to the 10 T cell receptor beta chains below, sequenced in a study of blood T cell repertoires in COVID-19. Profiled with immunoSEQ multiplex PCR; TCRdb holds only in-frame clones, not every one. The table shows roughly 30,000 clones, with over 85% occurring only once. Sequencing used peripheral blood. Every receptor here comes from a human donor in a cohort sampled during active COVID-19.

V and J are TRBV6-2 or TRBV6-3 and TRBJ2-5; D is possibly TRBD1 (6 bases). Germline loops: CDR1 MNHEY, CDR2 SVGEGT. Trimming shortened V by 6 bases and J by 1 base, and 12 bases separated the two germline ends. The length of the CDR3 is 14 residues. DNA of the CDR3: TGTGCCAGCAGCACGGACAGCCTCCAAGAGACCCAGTACTTC. Translating gives CASSTDSLQETQYF.

J is TRBJ2-2 and V is TRBV11-3, with 9 bases identical to TRBD2. CDR1 and CDR2 from the germline V gene are SGHNT and YENEEA. There are 16 residues in the CDR3. The V gene end was trimmed by 1 base and the J gene end by 5 bases; junction bases not matched to a gene: 5. CDR3 sequence: CASSLAGGGVTGELFF. The CDR3 DNA reads TGTGCCAGCAGCTTAGCTGGCGGGGGGGTGACCGGGGAGCTGTTTTTT.

The V gene is TRBV5-1, the J gene TRBJ1-2; TRBD1 agrees at 8 bases. CDR3 length: 17 residues. V was pared by 0 bases and J by 0 bases, with 7 bases of the junction left unmatched. CDR1 SGHRS and CDR2 YFSETQ come from the germline V gene. The CDR3 coding sequence is TGCGCCAGCAGCTTGGGGCAGGGGGCTACTACTAACTATGGCTACACCTTC. Translated: CASSLGQGATTNYGYTF. The full variable domain, rest sourced from reference TRBV5-1 and TRBJ1-2, is KAGVTQTPRYLIKTRGQQVTLSCSPISGHRSVSWYQQTPGQGLQFLFEYFSETQRNKGNFPGRFSGRQFSNSRSEMNVSTLELGDSALYLCASSLGQGATTNYGYTFGSGTRLTVV.

The chain recombines TRBV5-1 with TRBJ2-5; no clear D. CDR3 size: 14 residues. Trimming removed 4 bases at V and 0 bases at J, with 10 bases between. The germline gives CDR1 SGHRS, CDR2 YFSETQ. CDR3 sequence: CASSPTTYQETQYF. CDR3 nucleotides: TGCGCCAGCAGCCCAACAACGTACCAAGAGACCCAGTACTTC.

This clone was found once. CDR3 sequence (DNA): TGTGCCAGCAAAATCCAACCCAAACTCACAGATACGCAGTATTTT. It is translated as CASKIQPKLTDTQYF. This rearrangement joins TRBV27 to TRBJ2-3; D ambiguous. The CDR3 covers 15 residues. Deletions cut 7 bases from V and 2 bases from J, with 16 bases between. Germline-derived CDR1 and CDR2 are MNHEY and SMNVEV (reference sequence).

This chain uses TRBV9 with TRBJ2-1, with 13 nucleotides matching TRBD2. Germline loops: CDR1 SGDLS, CDR2 YYNGEE. Trimming at V came to 3 bases and at J to 3 bases, leaving 3 bases not matched to a gene. The CDR3 length is 16 residues. The CDR3 coding sequence is TGTGCCAGCAGCGGACTAGCGGGGGGTGACTACAATGAGCAGTTCTTC. This translates into CASSGLAGGDYNEQFF.

The chain combines TRBV7-2 with TRBJ2-4; D is unresolved. Per the germline V gene, CDR1 is SGHTA and CDR2 is FQGNSA. CDR3 size: 13 residues. Trimming shortened V by 4 bases and J by 3 bases, and 7 bases separated the two germline ends. DNA of the CDR3: TGTGCCAGCAGCTCAGCGTACAAAAACATTCAGTACTTC. Its protein product is CASSSAYKNIQYF.

Written as DNA, the CDR3 is TGTGCCACCCGACAGGGCGCCAGCCCTAACTATGGCTACACCTTC. Protein sequence: CATRQGASPNYGYTF. The gene calls are TRBV6-5 and TRBJ1-2; 7 bases align to TRBD1. Germline CDR1 reads MNHEY; CDR2 reads SVGAGI. The trim removed 10 bases at V and 0 bases at J, leaving 11 bases unmatched. This CDR3 contains 15 residues.

V usage is TRBV20-1 and J usage is TRBJ1-5; tentatively, D is TRBD1 (5 bases). The CDR3 runs 13 residues. The V gene lost 3 bases and the J gene lost 5 bases, with 11 bases spanning the gap. Germline assignment: CDR1 DFQATT and CDR2 SNEGSKA (reference sequence). DNA for the CDR3: TGCAGTGCTAGTACGGGGGAGTATCAGCCCCAGCATTTT. Its protein product is CSASTGEYQPQHF.

The chain couples TRBV5-1 to TRBJ2-3; 12 bases map to TRBD1. The CDR3 runs 16 residues. Losses at the gene ends were 3 bases for V and 3 bases for J; bases not matched to a gene: 5. Germline values: CDR1 SGHRS, CDR2 YFSETQ. The CDR3 is CASSSGQGAGTDTQYF. The CDR3 DNA is TGCGCCAGCAGCTCGGGACAGGGGGCTGGAACAGATACGCAGTATTTT.